The 23 T cell receptor beta chains presented below share a single source sample, sequenced in a study of cytomegalovirus exposure and HLA in healthy donors. The method was immunoSEQ multiplex PCR; TCRdb's version includes in-frame clones alone and lacks a portion of them. The sample has about 110,000 clones, about 88% seen once. The sample taken for sequencing was PBMCs. The receptors derive from a woman in her late teens or twenties in good health and CMV-seropositive.

This chain joins TRBV10-3 and TRBJ2-2; maybe TRBD1 (6 bases). The CDR3 runs to 15 residues. The V end was cut by 6 bases, the J end by 0 bases, with 11 bases between. From germline, CDR1 is ENHRY and CDR2 SYGVKD. CDR3 sequence: CAIRGQTANTGELFF. The CDR3 DNA is TGTGCCATCAGGGGACAAACCGCGAACACCGGGGAGCTGTTTTTT.

This clone was seen a handful of times. The DNA for the CDR3 is TGTGCCAGCAGTATCTCCGGACTAAACACTGAAGCTTTCTTT. Its protein is CASSISGLNTEAFF. This chain links TRBV27 with TRBJ1-1; no firm D call. The CDR3 totals 14 residues. CDR1 is MNHEY and CDR2 is SMNVEV in the germline V gene (reference sequence). V was shortened by 5 bases and J by 2 bases, with 12 bases between the two germline ends.

This chain uses TRBV27 with TRBJ2-5; 12 nucleotides agree with TRBD2. V was clipped by 2 bases and J by 5 bases; unmatched bases: 6. The CDR3 extends over 16 amino acids. Per the germline V gene, CDR1 is MNHEY and CDR2 is SMNVEV (reference sequence). The DNA for the CDR3 is TGTGCCAGCAGTTTAGTTCTAGCGGGGGGGCCGGAGACCCAGTACTTC. Its protein is CASSLVLAGGPETQYF.

This sequence joins TRBV19 and TRBJ2-5; 10 bases align to TRBD2. The CDR3 spans 13 residues. V shed 11 bases, J shed 5 bases, and the junction held 8 bases outside the gene matches. Looked up from germline, CDR1 is LNHDA and CDR2 is SQIVND (reference sequence). Here the CDR3 DNA reads TGTGCCGTTCAACTAGCGGGGTCGGAGACCCAGTACTTC. It encodes CAVQLAGSETQYF.

A single count supports this clone. The CDR3 DNA sequence: TGTGCCAGCAGCTTCGGTAGCGGGGTAGCGTACGAGCAGTACTTC. It yields the protein CASSFGSGVAYEQYF. The rearrangement joins TRBV7-8 to TRBJ2-7, with TRBD2 matching 8 bases. CDR3 length: 15 residues. From germline, CDR1 is SGHVS and CDR2 FQNEAQ. V lost 3 bases and J lost 4; bases outside the gene matches: 8.

The chain carries TRBV19 and TRBJ1-2; D is uncertain. The CDR3 is 12 amino acids. V was clipped by 4 bases and J by 10 bases, with 13 bases between them. The germline V gene has CDR1 LNHDA and CDR2 SQIVND (reference sequence). CDR3 amino acids: CASSTPGVSYTF. In nucleotides, the CDR3 is TGTGCCAGTAGTACCCCCGGGGTCTCCTACACCTTC.

V gene TRBV9 combines with J gene TRBJ1-3, with D perhaps TRBD1 (5 bases). V dropped 3 bases and J dropped 4 bases, with 8 bases sitting between them. The CDR3 consists of 13 residues. In germline, CDR1 is SGDLS, CDR2 YYNGEE. The CDR3 here is CASSENRGNTIYF. The CDR3 DNA reads as TGTGCCAGCAGCGAAAACAGGGGAAACACCATATATTTT.

The chain carries TRBV4-3 and TRBJ2-2; 12 nucleotides align to TRBD2. CDR1 LGHNA and CDR2 YSLEER come from the germline V gene. Trimming removed 0 bases from V and 1 base from J; junction bases left unmatched: 9. The CDR3 spans 20 residues. The CDR3 DNA sequence: TGCGCCAGCAGCCAAGACCTTGCTAGCGGGGGGGCCGTGAACACCGGGGAGCTGTTTTTT. Translation: CASSQDLASGGAVNTGELFF.

The genes are TRBV10-1 and TRBJ2-5; D might be TRBD1 (6 bases). CDR1 and CDR2 from the germline V gene are WNHNN and SYGVQD (reference sequence). The V gene lost 3 bases and the J gene lost 5 bases, with 10 bases spanning the gap. There are 13 residues in the CDR3. The CDR3 bases are TGCGCCAGCAGTGAACGGGACACGGAGACCCAGTACTTC. It encodes CASSERDTETQYF.

The chain employs TRBV4-2 and TRBJ1-4, with 9 bases lining up with TRBD1. Germline lookup yields CDR1 LGHNA and CDR2 YNFKEQ. This CDR3 has 13 residues. With V trimmed by 3 bases and J by 8 bases, 1 base remained unmatched. This chain's CDR3 is CASSHGQGEKLFF. CDR3 DNA sequence: TGTGCCAGCAGCCATGGACAGGGGGAAAAACTGTTTTTT.

CDR3 nucleotide sequence: TGTGCCAGCACCCGGGGTCAGAAGGGTGGCTACACCTTC. This translates into CASTRGQKGGYTF. V is TRBV6-6 and J is TRBJ1-2; D is undetermined. Germline CDR1 and CDR2: MNHNY and SVGAGI (reference sequence). V lost 7 bases and J lost 7, with 16 bases in between. The CDR3 totals 13 residues.

This sequence joins TRBV11-2 and TRBJ2-6, with TRBD1 identical over 7 bases. The V and J ends lost 1 base and 0 bases, in that order; junction bases with no gene match: 6. Germline V gene data show CDR1 as SGHAT and CDR2 as FQNNGV. There are 18 residues in the CDR3. In DNA, the CDR3 is TGTGCCAGCAGCTTAGTGCCGGGACAGTACTCTGGGGCCAACGTCCTGACTTTC. It translates to CASSLVPGQYSGANVLTF.

V usage is TRBV4-1 and J usage is TRBJ1-4; 10 bases are a match to TRBD1. The germline gives CDR1 MGHRA, CDR2 YSYEKL. V lost 3 bases, J lost 15 bases, and 16 bases stayed unmatched. CDR3 length: 16 residues. Here the CDR3 reads CASSQGGQGLVRGMFF. In DNA, the CDR3 is TGCGCCAGCAGCCAGGGGGGACAGGGGCTAGTCAGGGGGATGTTTTTT.

The rearrangement uses TRBV2 and TRBJ1-2; 10 bases are shared with TRBD1. The CDR3 sequence is 16 residues long. V gave up 7 bases and J gave up 4 bases; unmatched junction bases: 12. From germline, CDR1 is SNHLY and CDR2 FYNNEI. Here the CDR3 DNA reads TGTGCCAGCATACTTCAAGAGGACAGGGGGGGCTATGGCTACACCTTC. This encodes CASILQEDRGGYGYTF.

This clone appeared a few times. The chain has TRBV23-1 and TRBJ2-2; tentatively, D is TRBD2 (6 bases). TRBV23-1 is placed among ORFs of uncertain function. V was cut by 1 base and J by 4 bases, with 13 bases left in between. The CDR3 spans 16 residues. In nucleotides, the CDR3 is TGCGCCAGCAGTCAATTTTGGGGGGATGGCACCGGGGAGCTGTTTTTT. This translates into CASSQFWGDGTGELFF.

The CDR3 spells CSVEDPGVGARSSTDTQYF. Here the CDR3 DNA reads TGCAGCGTTGAAGACCCTGGGGTGGGGGCCCGATCTAGCACAGATACGCAGTATTTT. V and J are TRBV29-1 and TRBJ2-3, with a possible D match to TRBD1 (6 bases). Between the trimmed V and J ends, which lost 0 bases and 0 bases, there was a span of 22 bases. Germline CDR1 reads SQVTM; CDR2 reads ANQGSEA. The CDR3 has 19 amino acids.

The table lists this clone with a count of one. The rearrangement links TRBV25-1 to TRBJ2-7; D is perhaps TRBD1 (6 bases). CDR3 length equals 16 residues. The V end was cut by 4 bases, the J end by 3 bases, with 19 bases between. Germline-derived CDR1 and CDR2 are MGHDK and SYGVNS. The CDR3 region is CASSGLGGGRYYEQYF. CDR3 bases: TGTGCCAGCAGTGGCCTTGGGGGCGGTCGTTACTACGAGCAGTACTTC.

V usage is TRBV2 and J usage is TRBJ2-7; 8 bases line up with TRBD1. The germline V gene has CDR1 SNHLY and CDR2 FYNNEI. This CDR3 has 14 residues. Trimming cost V 4 bases and J 5 bases; bases outside gene matches: 7. Here the CDR3 DNA reads TGTGCCAGCAGTGGTTGGACAGGGCTGGACGAGCAGTACGTC. Its translation: CASSGWTGLDEQYV.

V usage is TRBV28 and J usage is TRBJ1-5; unclear D gene. Per germline, CDR1 MDHEN and CDR2 SYDVKM. The CDR3 is 15 residues long. V shed 2 bases and J shed 1 base, with 9 bases lying between them. CDR3 sequence reads: CASSLTSRSNQPQHF. Here the CDR3 DNA reads TGTGCCAGCAGTTTAACATCAAGAAGCAATCAGCCCCAGCATTTT. Based on the CDR3 plus reference TRBV28 and TRBJ1-5, the full variable domain is DVKVTQSSRYLVKRTGEKVFLECVQDMDHENMFWYRQDPGLGLRLIYFSYDVKMKEKGDIPEGYSVSREKKERFSLILESASTNQTSMYLCASSLTSRSNQPQHFGDGTRLSIL.

This sequence joins TRBV27 and TRBJ1-2; 7 bases are a match to TRBD1. CDR3 size: 15 residues. J gave up 8 bases and V 5 bases, and 14 bases lay outside the gene matches. In germline, CDR1 is MNHEY, CDR2 SMNVEV (reference sequence). The CDR3 nucleotides read TGTGCCAGCAGTCTTACACAGGGGCCCTCGGGCGGCTACACCTTC. Protein: CASSLTQGPSGGYTF.

The chain links TRBV28 to TRBJ2-7; the D is unclear. Germline V gene lookup returns CDR1 MDHEN and CDR2 SYDVKM. Trimming removed 1 base from V and 3 bases from J, with 19 bases in between. This CDR3 spans 17 amino acids. The CDR3: CASSLYAGEVNIYEQYF. DNA for the CDR3: TGTGCCAGCAGTTTATATGCTGGTGAGGTCAACATCTACGAGCAGTACTTC. Drawing the rest from reference TRBV28 and TRBJ2-7, the complete variable domain is DVKVTQSSRYLVKRTGEKVFLECVQDMDHENMFWYRQDPGLGLRLIYFSYDVKMKEKGDIPEGYSVSREKKERFSLILESASTNQTSMYLCASSLYAGEVNIYEQYFGPGTRLTVT.

V is TRBV18 and J is TRBJ1-3; D unclear. Per the germline V gene, CDR1 is KGHSH and CDR2 is LQKENI. Trimming cost V 0 bases and J 4 bases, with 4 bases left between them. This CDR3 is built from 13 residues. CDR3 amino acids: CASSPPTGNTIYF. The CDR3, as DNA: TGTGCCAGCTCACCACCCACAGGAAACACCATATATTTT.

The chain couples TRBV7-9 to TRBJ1-1; weak D call: TRBD1 (5 bases). The V gene lost 5 bases and the J gene lost 2 bases, with 21 bases spanning the gap. The CDR3 sequence is 17 residues long. Germline lookup yields CDR1 SEHNR and CDR2 FQNEAQ (reference sequence). The CDR3 sequence: CASSTRGGASINTEAFF. CDR3 in DNA: TGTGCCAGCAGCACTCGGGGGGGAGCTAGTATCAACACTGAAGCTTTCTTT.